The 8 T cell receptor beta chains presented below share a single source sample, sequenced in a study of blood T cell repertoires in COVID-19. Sequencing was performed with immunoSEQ multiplex PCR; in TCRdb, only in-frame clones are kept and a portion is missing. The sample shows about 51,000 clones, around 84% of them seen only once. Sequencing was performed on peripheral blood. The receptor source for this set is a man aged 50 or older with acute or convalescent COVID-19.

V is TRBV12-3 or TRBV12-4 and J is TRBJ1-6; possible D gene TRBD1, 6 bases. V lost 6 bases, J lost 10 bases, and 13 bases lay in between. The CDR3 covers 13 residues. Here the CDR3 reads CASRGGQDSPLHF. The CDR3 DNA reads as TGTGCCAGCAGGGGGGGGCAAGACTCACCCCTCCACTTT.

V gene TRBV5-1 combines with J gene TRBJ2-3, with D possibly matching TRBD2 (7 bases). Germline-derived CDR1 and CDR2 are SGHRS and YFSETQ. The CDR3 covers 14 residues. V was shortened by 6 bases and J by 5 bases, with 16 bases between the two germline ends. CDR3 in amino acids: CASKGGTGRDTQYF. The CDR3 DNA reads TGCGCCAGCAAGGGGGGGACGGGAAGAGATACGCAGTATTTT.

J is TRBJ2-1 and V is TRBV28; 8 bases map to TRBD1. The CDR3 sequence is 12 residues long. Germline V gene lookup returns CDR1 MDHEN and CDR2 SYDVKM. V lost 11 bases, J lost 7 bases, and 7 bases stayed unmatched. CDR3: CAGGTGLNEQFF. The CDR3 DNA sequence: TGTGCCGGGGGGACAGGACTTAATGAGCAGTTCTTC.

This chain connects TRBV4-2 to TRBJ1-5; 8 bases agree with TRBD1. Germline lookup yields CDR1 LGHNA and CDR2 YNFKEQ. The trim removed 0 bases at V and 7 bases at J, leaving 11 bases unmatched. CDR3 length equals 17 residues. CDR3 in amino acids: CASSQDLAGGSNQPQHF. As DNA, the CDR3 is TGTGCCAGCAGCCAAGATCTAGCAGGGGGCAGTAACCAGCCCCAGCATTTT.

The CDR3 is CASSLAGEGTDTQYF. CDR3 bases: TGTGCCAGCAGCTTAGCGGGGGAGGGCACAGATACGCAGTATTTT. The chain joins TRBV7-2 to TRBJ2-3; D possibly corresponds to TRBD2 (6 bases). CDR3 length: 15 residues. Deletions cut 0 bases from V and 1 base from J, with 8 bases between. The V gene's germline CDR1 is SGHTA and CDR2 FQGNSA.

The chain combines TRBV19 with TRBJ2-5; possible D gene TRBD1, 5 bases. The CDR3 is made up of 13 amino acids. Germline CDR1 is LNHDA and CDR2 is SQIVND (reference sequence). V lost 4 bases and J 2 bases, leaving 8 bases between the germline ends. CDR3 DNA: TGTGCCAGTAGTAGGACAATGCAAGAGACCCAGTACTTC. This translates into CASSRTMQETQYF.

This rearrangement joins TRBV6-1 to TRBJ2-2, with no clear D. This CDR3 contains 15 residues. With 2 bases removed from V and 1 base from J, the gap between germline ends came to 8 bases. Looked up from germline, CDR1 is MNHNS and CDR2 is SASEGT. The DNA of the CDR3 is TGTGCCAGCAGTGAAACAGTTAGGAACACCGGGGAGCTGTTTTTT. It codes for CASSETVRNTGELFF.

The chain couples TRBV9 to TRBJ1-2; D might be TRBD1 (6 bases). The germline CDR1 and CDR2 sequences are SGDLS and YYNGEE. There are 12 residues in the CDR3. V shed 0 bases and J shed 7 bases, with 7 bases lying between them. CDR3 in DNA: TGTGCCAGCAGCGTAGAAGGGGGTGGCTACACCTTC. Amino acid sequence: CASSVEGGGYTF. Based on the CDR3 plus reference TRBV9 and TRBJ1-2, the full variable domain is DSGVTQTPKHLITATGQRVTLRCSPRSGDLSVYWYQQSLDQGLQFLIQYYNGEERAKGNILERFSAQQFPDLHSELNLSSLELGDSALYFCASSVEGGGYTFGSGTRLTVV.